One and the same sample provided the 15 T cell receptor beta chains below, sequenced in a study of shared clonotypes between healthy human individuals. Sequencing used immunoSEQ multiplex PCR; TCRdb keeps in-frame clones, though not all of them. The profile shows around 2.5 million clones, approximately 93% of them singletons. Sequences were obtained from naive CD4+ T cells from PBMCs. Subset specified: CD45RA+ positively selected. The source is a man aged 18 to 29 in good health. Some clones in this sample may be carry-over from other donors' samples.

The chain couples TRBV18 to TRBJ2-3, with 10 positions matching TRBD2. Germline CDR1 is KGHSH and CDR2 is LQKENI. The junction had 7 bases not matched to a gene; V was cut back by 3 bases and J by 1 base. The CDR3 is 17 residues long. CDR3 nucleotide sequence: TGTGCCAGCTCACCCCAGACTAGCGGGTGGGGCACAGATACGCAGTATTTT. Its translation: CASSPQTSGWGTDTQYF. Full variable domain (missing parts from reference TRBV18 and TRBJ2-3): NAGVMQNPRHLVRRRGQEARLRCSPMKGHSHVYWYRQLPEEGLKFMVYLQKENIIDESGMPKERFSAEFPKEGPSILRIQQVVRGDSAAYFCASSPQTSGWGTDTQYFGPGTRLTVL.

As DNA, the CDR3 is TGTGCCAGCAGCCTAGGAGGGTACGAGCAGTACTTC. The encoded protein is CASSLGGYEQYF. V and J are TRBV6-6 and TRBJ2-7; tentative D call: TRBD2 (6 bases). V lost 6 bases, J lost 4 bases, and 10 bases lay in between. Germline V gene sequence: CDR1 MNHNY, CDR2 SVGAGI (reference sequence). CDR3 length equals 12 residues.

This clone has more than one count but fewer than ten. Additional DNA sequences in this sample encode the identical CDR3. V usage is TRBV19 and J usage is TRBJ1-5; a possible D gene is TRBD1 (6 bases). Deletions cut 5 bases from V and 2 bases from J, with 13 bases between. The CDR3 runs to 15 residues. CDR1 is LNHDA and CDR2 is SQIVND in the germline V gene (reference sequence). CDR3 protein: CASSRYRAGNQPQHF. DNA of the CDR3: TGTGCCAGTAGTCGGTACAGGGCGGGCAATCAGCCCCAGCATTTT.

This sequence joins TRBV5-1 and TRBJ1-4; TRBD1 is a possible D gene (5 bases). CDR1 is SGHRS, CDR2 YFSETQ, per germline. The CDR3 sequence is 17 residues long. V gave up 3 bases and J gave up 1 base, with 16 bases separating them. As DNA, the CDR3 is TGCGCCAGCAGCTCCGGCCCCTCAGGGAGAACTAATGAAAAACTGTTTTTT. As protein: CASSSGPSGRTNEKLFF.

The genes are TRBV4-2 and TRBJ1-3; D might be TRBD1 (6 bases). CDR1 is LGHNA and CDR2 is YNFKEQ in the germline V gene. The CDR3 consists of 16 residues. V lost 0 bases and J 0 bases, leaving 9 bases between the germline ends. DNA of the CDR3: TGTGCCAGCAGCCAAGACAGGGGCACCTCTGGAAACACCATATATTTT. It translates to CASSQDRGTSGNTIYF.

Remarks on this clone: Additional DNA sequences in this sample encode the identical CDR3. The chain couples TRBV7-2 to TRBJ1-2; D call uncertain. The germline V gene has CDR1 SGHTA and CDR2 FQGNSA. There are 13 residues in the CDR3. Trimming pared 2 bases from V and 1 base from J, leaving 5 bases between. CDR3 DNA sequence: TGTGCCAGCAGCTTACTCGGTAACTATGGCTACACCTTC. Translation gives CASSLLGNYGYTF.

CDR3 protein: CATAGTENSPLHF. Written as DNA, the CDR3 is TGTGCCACCGCCGGGACCGAAAATTCACCCCTCCACTTT. The gene calls are TRBV6-6 and TRBJ1-6; tentatively, D is TRBD1 (5 bases). This CDR3 is built from 13 residues. CDR1 and CDR2 (germline): MNHNY, SVGAGI (reference sequence). The germline V and J ends were trimmed by 10 bases and 7 bases, with 14 bases remaining between them.

The chain uses TRBV7-9 and TRBJ2-1, with D perhaps matching TRBD2 (5 bases). CDR3 length: 16 residues. Germline V gene data show CDR1 as SEHNR and CDR2 as FQNEAQ (reference sequence). The V and J ends lost 3 bases and 5 bases respectively, with 17 bases between them. The CDR3 DNA sequence: TGTGCCAGCAGCTTTTCCCTCCTAGCACCAAACAATGAGCAGTTCTTC. Amino acids: CASSFSLLAPNNEQFF. The whole variable domain, remainder taken from reference TRBV7-9 and TRBJ2-1, is DTGVSQNPRHKITKRGQNVTFRCDPISEHNRLYWYRQTLGQGPEFLTYFQNEAQLEKSRLLSDRFSAERPKGSFSTLEIQRTEQGDSAMYLCASSFSLLAPNNEQFFGPGTRLTVL.

This chain connects TRBV9 to TRBJ2-1; tentative D call: TRBD1 (6 bases). The ends were cut back, 4 bases at V and 4 bases at J, with 15 bases in the middle. Germline V lookup: CDR1 SGDLS, CDR2 YYNGEE. CDR3 length: 15 residues. Here the CDR3 DNA reads TGTGCCAGCAGCCCTCGTGAGAGGGGGTACAATGAGCAGTTCTTC. Translation gives CASSPRERGYNEQFF.

V gene TRBV18 combines with J gene TRBJ1-4; 9 nucleotides align to TRBD1. Germline trimming cut 4 bases from V and 3 bases from J; bases unmatched to any gene: 6. This CDR3 spans 16 amino acids. Germline lookup yields CDR1 KGHSH and CDR2 LQKENI. CDR3 DNA sequence: TGTGCCAGCTCACTGAGACAGGGGGAAGCTAATGAAAAACTGTTTTTT. Translation gives CASSLRQGEANEKLFF.

The V and J genes are TRBV28 and TRBJ2-7; D may correspond to TRBD1 or TRBD2 (7 bases each). Germline V gives CDR1 MDHEN, CDR2 SYDVKM. Trimming took off 10 bases at V and 0 bases at J, with 22 bases between the two ends. The CDR3 has 16 residues. The CDR3 DNA sequence: TGTGCCACCCAGGGGGTATCTGCGGGGGTCTCCTACGAGCAGTACTTC. It is translated as CATQGVSAGVSYEQYF.

The chain is built from TRBV5-1 and TRBJ2-5; possibly TRBD1 for D (6 bases). The CDR3 consists of 14 residues. Trimming took off 1 base at V and 4 bases at J, with 11 bases between the two ends. CDR1 SGHRS and CDR2 YFSETQ come from the germline V gene. This CDR3 is CASSLYRVGETQYF. In DNA form, the CDR3 reads TGCGCCAGCAGCTTGTACAGGGTAGGAGAGACCCAGTACTTC.

The table lists this clone with a few counts. The chain carries TRBV5-1 and TRBJ1-1, with a possible D match to TRBD1 (6 bases). The V end was cut by 4 bases, the J end by 5 bases, with 15 bases between. Germline values: CDR1 SGHRS, CDR2 YFSETQ. The CDR3 is 14 residues long. The CDR3 bases are TGCGCCAGCAGCCTGGTACAGGGATTAACTGAAGCTTTCTTT. It codes for CASSLVQGLTEAFF.

The rearrangement joins TRBV15 to TRBJ2-1; 7 bases fit TRBD2. V gave up 6 bases and J gave up 4 bases; unmatched junction bases: 18. The CDR3 has 18 residues. Germline V gene data show CDR1 as LNHNV and CDR2 as YYDKDF (reference sequence). In DNA, the CDR3 is TGTGCCACCAGAAGCGGGATTCAGCTGGGCTATACGTACAATGAGCAGTTCTTC. Amino acid sequence: CATRSGIQLGYTYNEQFF.

The V gene is TRBV12-5, the J gene TRBJ2-3; 8 bases fit TRBD1. This CDR3 contains 16 residues. Germline trimming cut 7 bases from V and 3 bases from J; bases unmatched to any gene: 12. From germline, CDR1 is LGHNT and CDR2 FRNRAP. CDR3 sequence: CASARIQGARTDTQYF. CDR3 nucleotides: TGTGCTAGTGCCCGAATCCAGGGGGCGCGTACAGATACGCAGTATTTT. Drawing the rest from reference TRBV12-5 and TRBJ2-3, the complete variable domain is DARVTQTPRHKVTEMGQEVTMRCQPILGHNTVFWYRQTMMQGLELLAYFRNRAPLDDSGMPKDRFSAEMPDATLATLKIQPSEPRDSAVYFCASARIQGARTDTQYFGPGTRLTVL.